Presented here are 5 T cell receptor beta chains from one specimen sequenced in a study of cytomegalovirus exposure and HLA in healthy donors. The study ran its PCR with 60 Vbeta and 13 Jbeta primers. The protocol was immunoSEQ multiplex PCR, while the TCRdb copy is restricted to in-frame clones and leaves out a portion. Of 130,000 to 150,000 clones in the sample, around 80% were seen once. Sequences were obtained from PBMCs. These receptors were taken from a woman aged 25 to 39 in good health and CMV-seronegative.

V gene TRBV6-6 combines with J gene TRBJ1-1, with D maybe TRBD1 (6 bases). The CDR3 sequence is 10 residues long. CDR1 and CDR2 from the germline V gene are MNHNY and SVGAGI (reference sequence). The DNA for the CDR3 is TGTGCATGGGGGCGGGCTGAAGCTTTCTTT. Translation: CAWGRAEAFF.

V usage is TRBV15 and J usage is TRBJ1-5; 9 nucleotides align to TRBD1. The CDR3 has 17 residues. Germline-derived CDR1 and CDR2 are LNHNV and YYDKDF (reference sequence). J gave up 6 bases and V 3 bases, and 12 bases lay outside the gene matches. This chain's CDR3 is CATSSLLPGQGPQPQHF. The CDR3 region has the DNA TGTGCCACCAGCAGTCTCCTCCCGGGACAGGGCCCTCAGCCCCAGCATTTT. Together with reference TRBV15 and TRBJ1-5, the CDR3 gives the full variable domain: DAMVIQNPRYQVTQFGKPVTLSCSQTLNHNVMYWYQQKSSQAPKLLFHYYDKDFNNEADTPDNFQSRRPNTSFCFLDIRSPGLGDTAMYLCATSSLLPGQGPQPQHFGDGTRLSIL.

The chain carries TRBV30 and TRBJ1-1; possibly TRBD1 for D (5 bases). This CDR3 has 15 amino acids. Looked up from germline, CDR1 is GTSNPN and CDR2 is SVGIG (reference sequence). V gave up 2 bases and J gave up 1 base, with 14 bases separating them. CDR3: CAWSPLRVGNTEAFF. CDR3 nucleotides: TGTGCCTGGAGTCCACTCAGGGTGGGGAACACTGAAGCTTTCTTT.

The chain combines TRBV5-1 with TRBJ2-1, with D possibly matching TRBD2 (5 bases). Trimming left V 10 bases short and J 9 bases short, with 14 bases between. The CDR3 runs 11 residues. Germline CDR1 is SGHRS and CDR2 is YFSETQ. CDR3 amino acids: CASLGQTEQFF. The CDR3 DNA follows: TGCGCCTCACTAGGGCAGACTGAGCAGTTCTTC.

To note about this clone: Other DNA sequences from this sample encode an identical CDR3 as well. The V gene is TRBV7-6, the J gene TRBJ2-3; 14 bases line up with TRBD2. This CDR3 is 17 amino acids long. Germline V gene sequence: CDR1 SGHVS, CDR2 FNYEAQ. Unmatched junction bases numbered 2, after V lost 1 base and J lost 2 bases. The DNA for the CDR3 is TGTGCCAGCAGCTTAGGACTAGCGGGAGGGTCCACAGATACGCAGTATTTT. Translation: CASSLGLAGGSTDTQYF.